This TCR beta chain was obtained from a study of T cells expressing NK-cell markers. Study background: Cells sorted as CD3+CD56+NKG2C+, CD3+CD56+NKG2C- and CD3+CD56-NKG2C+ T cells supplied the TCR beta repertoires.

TCRdb re-called the 5' RACE reads and shows each CDR3 protein once, DNA omitted. There are about 390,000 distinct CDR3 sequences in the sample, with about 11% held by the top ten. The CDR3 has 11 residues. Per germline, CDR1 WSHSY and CDR2 SAAADI. This sequence joins TRBV10-2 and TRBJ2-1. This TCR came from a woman in her fifties or sixties in good health. The specimen sequenced was blood T cells: a sorted CD56 or NKG2C T cell subset, CD4+ or CD8+ T cells, or bulk PBMC T cells (not recorded which). The chain's CDR3 is CASSEYNEQFF.